This TCR beta chain was identified in a study of CD4 T cell repertoires in COVID-19. Whole-study context: Relabeled CFSE-low cells, IL-2-expanded for 9 to 10 days, met spikes from other coronaviruses.

Of note for this clone: Antigen specificity is unknown.

Findings of the study overall: Sharing of several most expanded SARS-CoV-2-reactive clonotypes across memory subsets suggested intraclonal diversification. In SARS-CoV and/or HKU1 spike cultures, between about 6 and 25% of SARS-CoV-2 clonotypes reappeared.

Sequenced by immunoSEQ multiplex PCR; TCRdb stores in-frame clones only, minus some. The sample contains tens of thousands of clones, around four fifths of which appear only once. Sequencing was done directly on freshly isolated, uncultured memory T cells. This CDR3 spans 12 amino acids. With V trimmed by 6 bases and J by 10 bases, 8 bases remained unmatched. Germline assignment: CDR1 MNHEY and CDR2 SVGAGI. This chain connects TRBV6-5 to TRBJ1-1; 7 nucleotides line up with TRBD1. This material consisted of CD4+ T cells from peripheral blood, taken after recovery from COVID-19. This sequence originates from a human donor who had COVID-19. CDR3 in amino acids: CASSRTGWGAFF. The CDR3 DNA reads TGTGCCAGCAGCAGGACAGGATGGGGAGCTTTCTTT.